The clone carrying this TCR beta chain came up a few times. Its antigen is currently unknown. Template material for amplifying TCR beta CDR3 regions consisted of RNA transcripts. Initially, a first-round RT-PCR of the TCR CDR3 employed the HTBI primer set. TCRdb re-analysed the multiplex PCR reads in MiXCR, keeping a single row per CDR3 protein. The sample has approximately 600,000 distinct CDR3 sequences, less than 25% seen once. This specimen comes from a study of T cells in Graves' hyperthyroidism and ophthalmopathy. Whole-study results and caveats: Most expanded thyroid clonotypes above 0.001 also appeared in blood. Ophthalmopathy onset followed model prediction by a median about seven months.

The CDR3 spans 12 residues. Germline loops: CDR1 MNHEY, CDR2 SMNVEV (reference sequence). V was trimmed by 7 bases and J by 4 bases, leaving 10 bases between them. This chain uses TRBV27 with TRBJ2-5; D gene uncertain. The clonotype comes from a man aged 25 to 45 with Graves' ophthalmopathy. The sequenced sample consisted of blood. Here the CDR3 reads CASKRLGETQYF. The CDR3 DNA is TGTGCCAGCAAGCGCCTCGGAGAGACCCAGTACTTC.